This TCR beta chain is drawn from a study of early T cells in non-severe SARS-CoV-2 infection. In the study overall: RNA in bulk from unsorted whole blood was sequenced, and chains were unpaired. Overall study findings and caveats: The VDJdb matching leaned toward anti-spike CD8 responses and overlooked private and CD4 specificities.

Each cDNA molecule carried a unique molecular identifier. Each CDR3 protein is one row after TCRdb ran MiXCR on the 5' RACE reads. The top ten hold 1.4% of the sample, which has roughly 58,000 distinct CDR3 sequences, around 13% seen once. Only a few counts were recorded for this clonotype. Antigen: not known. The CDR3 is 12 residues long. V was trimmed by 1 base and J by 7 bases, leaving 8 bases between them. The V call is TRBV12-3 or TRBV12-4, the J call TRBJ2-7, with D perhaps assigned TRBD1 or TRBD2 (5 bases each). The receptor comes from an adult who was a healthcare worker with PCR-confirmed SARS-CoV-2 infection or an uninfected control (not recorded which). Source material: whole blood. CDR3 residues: CASSLGRTEQYF. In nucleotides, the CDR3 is TGTGCCAGCAGTTTAGGGAGGACAGAGCAGTACTTC.